The text below deals with one T cell receptor beta chain. Germline loops: CDR1 SEHNR, CDR2 FQNEAQ (reference sequence). The CDR3 has 16 residues. Trimming took 5 bases from V and 1 from J, leaving 17 bases between them. This sample is part of a study of blood T cell repertoires in COVID-19. Per the original methods: Counts of nucleated cells, estimated from reference gene primer amplification, were obtained. TCRdb's table, derived via immunoSEQ multiplex PCR, lists solely in-frame clones and lacks some. The V and J calls and the clone size are those of that table, but D and trimming were determined from the DNA. The table records 50,000 to 65,000 clones, approximately 85% of them present only once.

The chain joins TRBV7-9 to TRBJ1-2; the D gene is possibly TRBD1 (5 bases). Sequencing was done on a sample of peripheral blood. The clonotype comes from a human donor in a cohort sampled during active COVID-19. The CDR3 reads CASSPTGGLGNYGYTF. The CDR3 nucleotides read TGTGCCAGCAGCCCTACCGGGGGGTTGGGTAACTATGGCTACACCTTC. Using reference TRBV7-9 and TRBJ1-2 for the parts outside the CDR3, the full variable domain is DTGVSQNPRHKITKRGQNVTFRCDPISEHNRLYWYRQTLGQGPEFLTYFQNEAQLEKSRLLSDRFSAERPKGSFSTLEIQRTEQGDSAMYLCASSPTGGLGNYGYTFGSGTRLTVV.